Each of the 15 T cell receptor beta chains below was sequenced from the same sample in a study of T cell repertoires in cytomegalovirus infection. Via MiXCR, TCRdb re-called the reads, giving one row per CDR3 protein. The top ten clones hold roughly 15% of a sample with roughly 500,000 distinct CDR3 sequences, 33% of them seen once. Their target antigens are unknown. Source: cultured PBMCs, taken from culture after CMV antigen stimulation. These receptors all come from a human donor in good health (CMV status not recorded). Some clones in this sample may be carry-over from other donors' samples.

This clonotype was detected a few times. The rearrangement uses TRBV4-1 and TRBJ2-1, with 9 positions matching TRBD2. CDR1 is MGHRA and CDR2 is YSYEKL in the germline V gene. V was pared by 4 bases and J by 9 bases, with 10 bases of the junction left unmatched. CDR3 length equals 15 residues. This CDR3 is CASSPAGGRAIEQFF. CDR3 nucleotides: TGCGCCAGCAGCCCAGCTGGCGGGAGGGCCATTGAGCAGTTCTTC.

A few counts support this clonotype. The V gene is TRBV7-2, the J gene TRBJ1-6; tentatively, D is TRBD1 (5 bases). CDR1 is SGHTA, CDR2 FQGNSA, per germline. CDR3 size: 16 residues. The V and J ends lost 5 bases and 7 bases respectively, with 18 bases between them. CDR3 in DNA: TGTGCCAGCAGCCCGACAGTTCTACCAATCAATTCACCCCTCCACTTT. Protein product: CASSPTVLPINSPLHF.

This chain uses TRBV24-1 with TRBJ1-6; 7 bases map to TRBD1. This CDR3 is 12 amino acids long. In germline, CDR1 is KGHDR, CDR2 SFDVKD. V was clipped by 3 bases and J by 17 bases; unmatched bases: 6. The CDR3, as DNA: TGTGCCACCAGTGATAACGGACAGGCGTTCCACTTT. This encodes CATSDNGQAFHF.

The chain recombines TRBV24-1 with TRBJ1-2; TRBD1 is a possible D gene (5 bases). Trimming removed 9 bases at V and 6 bases at J, with 16 bases between. CDR3 length: 13 amino acids. CDR1 and CDR2 from the germline V gene are KGHDR and SFDVKD. This CDR3 is CATRGGGRDGYTF. The CDR3 nucleotides are TGTGCCACCCGTGGCGGGGGAAGAGATGGCTACACCTTC.

This clonotype has just a few counts. The chain is built from TRBV7-2 and TRBJ1-4, with D unresolved. V shed 1 base and J shed 4 bases, with 13 bases lying between them. Per the germline V gene, CDR1 is SGHTA and CDR2 is FQGNSA. CDR3 length: 16 residues. DNA for the CDR3: TGTGCCAGCAGCTTAGGGAGGAAAGGGTTTAATGAAAAACTGTTTTTT. It codes for CASSLGRKGFNEKLFF. Full variable domain (rest looked up from reference TRBV7-2 and TRBJ1-4): GAGVSQSPSNKVTEKGKDVELRCDPISGHTALYWYRQSLGQGLEFLIYFQGNSAPDKSGLPSDRFSAERTGGSVSTLTIQRTQQEDSAVYLCASSLGRKGFNEKLFFGSGTQLSVL.

The chain couples TRBV27 to TRBJ1-2, with D maybe TRBD1 (5 bases). The ends were cut back, 3 bases at V and 4 bases at J, with 9 bases in the middle. Germline CDR1 reads MNHEY; CDR2 reads SMNVEV (reference sequence). The CDR3 has 13 amino acids. The CDR3, as DNA: TGTGCCAGCAGTTTCCGGGGCCTCTATGGCTACACCTTC. Translated, it gives CASSFRGLYGYTF.

This clonotype was seen more than once but under ten times. The chain links TRBV19 to TRBJ2-2, with D maybe TRBD2 (5 bases). CDR1 is LNHDA and CDR2 is SQIVND in the germline V gene (reference sequence). Trimming left V 7 bases short and J 3 bases short, with 12 bases between. The CDR3 runs 14 residues. Here the CDR3 DNA reads TGTGCCAGTAAATCGGGGTCGGACACCGGGGAGCTGTTTTTT. It encodes CASKSGSDTGELFF.

This clonotype was observed once. This chain connects TRBV7-9 to TRBJ2-1, with 14 bases identical to TRBD2. There are 16 residues in the CDR3. V gave up 4 bases and J gave up 15 bases; unmatched junction bases: 14. Germline CDR1 SEHNR, CDR2 FQNEAQ (reference sequence). The CDR3 DNA reads as TGTGCCAGCAGCTACTCGACTAGCGGGAGGGTCAAATTACTGTTCTTC. Encoded protein: CASSYSTSGRVKLLFF.

This clonotype was observed a handful of times. The CDR3 sequence is CASSLVGMGDTQYF. CDR3 coding DNA: TGTGCCAGCAGCTTAGTCGGGATGGGAGATACGCAGTATTTT. The genes are TRBV7-2 and TRBJ2-3; tentatively, D is TRBD2 (5 bases). Trimming removed 1 base from V and 5 bases from J, with 10 bases in between. The CDR3 is 14 amino acids. Per the germline V gene, CDR1 is SGHTA and CDR2 is FQGNSA.

The chain links TRBV6-2 or TRBV6-3 to TRBJ2-7; D remains unclear. Germline V CDR1 and CDR2: MNHEY, SVGEGT. CDR3 size: 15 residues. Trimming left V 4 bases short and J 0 bases short, with 13 bases between. CDR3 DNA sequence: TGTGCCAGCAGTTTTCGACACGAGAGCTCCTACGAGCAGTACTTC. It translates to CASSFRHESSYEQYF.

The chain has TRBV5-3 and TRBJ1-6; D possibly corresponds to TRBD1 (5 bases). TRBV5-3 is sorted into the ORF group, with uncertain function. V gave up 8 bases and J gave up 6 bases, with 21 bases separating them. The CDR3 extends over 16 amino acids. The CDR3: CASSRGGGAINSPLHF. For the CDR3, the DNA is TGTGCCAGCAGCCGCGGGGGAGGGGCGATTAATTCACCCCTCCACTTT.

This clonotype was recorded a few times. This rearrangement joins TRBV12-3 or TRBV12-4 to TRBJ1-1; D ambiguous. With 5 bases removed from V and 5 bases from J, the gap between germline ends came to 12 bases. The length of the CDR3 is 13 residues. The CDR3 nucleotides are TGTGCCAGCAGTCAAGAAGGAGGAACTGAAGCTTTCTTT. Its protein is CASSQEGGTEAFF.

This clonotype has just one count. This rearrangement joins TRBV29-1 to TRBJ1-1, with TRBD1 identical over 7 bases. The CDR3 has 13 residues. CDR1 SQVTM and CDR2 ANQGSEA come from the germline V gene. V lost 3 bases, J lost 4 bases, and 5 bases stayed unmatched. Written as DNA, the CDR3 is TGCAGCGTTGATCCCACAGGGGTCACTGAAGCTTTCTTT. Its protein is CSVDPTGVTEAFF.

The chain couples TRBV19 to TRBJ1-1, with 8 bases that match TRBD1. CDR1 and CDR2 (germline): LNHDA, SQIVND (reference sequence). Trimming cost V 5 bases and J 0 bases; bases outside gene matches: 8. This CDR3 is built from 16 residues. The CDR3: CASSPPRQGLNTEAFF. As DNA, the CDR3 is TGTGCCAGTAGTCCGCCTCGACAGGGGCTGAACACTGAAGCTTTCTTT.

Concerning this clonotype itself: A read error may be the cause here, since a much bigger clone is one base away. The chain recombines TRBV7-9 with TRBJ2-5; D remains ambiguous. This CDR3 region has 15 residues. The germline V gene has CDR1 SEHNR and CDR2 FQNEAQ (reference sequence). Written as DNA, the CDR3 is TGTGCCAGCAGCTTAGGCCTCCTTAAACAAGAGACCCTGTACTTC. Its protein product is CASSLGLLKQETLYF.